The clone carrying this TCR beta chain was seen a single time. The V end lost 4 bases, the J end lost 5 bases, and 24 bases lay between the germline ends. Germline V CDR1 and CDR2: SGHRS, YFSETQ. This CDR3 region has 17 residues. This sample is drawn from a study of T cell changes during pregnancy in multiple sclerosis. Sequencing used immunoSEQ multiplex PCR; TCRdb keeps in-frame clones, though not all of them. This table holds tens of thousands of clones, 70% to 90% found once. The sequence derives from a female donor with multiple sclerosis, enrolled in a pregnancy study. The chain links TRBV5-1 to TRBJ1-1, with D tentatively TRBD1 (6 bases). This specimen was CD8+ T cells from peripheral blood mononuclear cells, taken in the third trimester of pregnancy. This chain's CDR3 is CASSPIDPGSRGTEAFF. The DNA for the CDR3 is TGCGCCAGCAGCCCGATTGATCCAGGGTCGAGGGGGACTGAAGCTTTCTTT. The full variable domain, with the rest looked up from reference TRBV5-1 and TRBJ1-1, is KAGVTQTPRYLIKTRGQQVTLSCSPISGHRSVSWYQQTPGQGLQFLFEYFSETQRNKGNFPGRFSGRQFSNSRSEMNVSTLELGDSALYLCASSPIDPGSRGTEAFFGQGTRLTVV.